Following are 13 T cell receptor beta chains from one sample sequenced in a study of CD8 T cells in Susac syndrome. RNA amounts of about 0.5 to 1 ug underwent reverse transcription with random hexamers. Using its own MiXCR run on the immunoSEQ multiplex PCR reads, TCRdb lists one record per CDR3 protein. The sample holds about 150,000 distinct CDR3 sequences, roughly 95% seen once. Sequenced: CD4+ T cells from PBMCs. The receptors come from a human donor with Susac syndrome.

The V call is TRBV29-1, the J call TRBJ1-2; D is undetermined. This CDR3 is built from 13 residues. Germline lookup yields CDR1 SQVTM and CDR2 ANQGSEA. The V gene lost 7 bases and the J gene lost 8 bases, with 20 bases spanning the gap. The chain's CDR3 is CSAIGPNPSGYTF. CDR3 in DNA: TGCAGCGCTATTGGGCCAAACCCTTCGGGCTACACCTTC.

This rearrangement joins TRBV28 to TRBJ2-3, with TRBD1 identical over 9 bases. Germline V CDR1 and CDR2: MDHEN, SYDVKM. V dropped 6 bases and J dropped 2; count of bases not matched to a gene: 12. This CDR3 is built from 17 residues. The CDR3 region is CASRPLTGGRNTDTQYF. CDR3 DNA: TGTGCCAGCAGACCGCTCACAGGGGGCCGGAACACAGATACGCAGTATTTT. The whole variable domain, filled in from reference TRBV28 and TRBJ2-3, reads DVKVTQSSRYLVKRTGEKVFLECVQDMDHENMFWYRQDPGLGLRLIYFSYDVKMKEKGDIPEGYSVSREKKERFSLILESASTNQTSMYLCASRPLTGGRNTDTQYFGPGTRLTVL.

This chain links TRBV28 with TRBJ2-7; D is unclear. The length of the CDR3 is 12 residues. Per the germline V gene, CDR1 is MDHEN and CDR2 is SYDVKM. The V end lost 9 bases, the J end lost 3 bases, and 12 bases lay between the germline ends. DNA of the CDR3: TGTGCCAGTTCTCTTGGTCGCTACGAGCAGTACTTC. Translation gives CASSLGRYEQYF.

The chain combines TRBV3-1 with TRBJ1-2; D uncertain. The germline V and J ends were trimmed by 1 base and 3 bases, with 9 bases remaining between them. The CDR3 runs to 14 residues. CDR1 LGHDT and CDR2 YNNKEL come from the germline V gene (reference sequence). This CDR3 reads CASSQGSSHYGYTF. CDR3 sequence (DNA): TGTGCCAGCAGCCAAGGGAGCAGTCACTATGGCTACACCTTC.

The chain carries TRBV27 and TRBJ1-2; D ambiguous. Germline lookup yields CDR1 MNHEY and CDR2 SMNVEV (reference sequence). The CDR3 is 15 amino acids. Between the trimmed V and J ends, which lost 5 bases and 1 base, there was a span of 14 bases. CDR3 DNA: TGTGCCAGCAGTAATCTCCGAGAGGTTAACTATGGCTACACCTTC. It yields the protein CASSNLREVNYGYTF.

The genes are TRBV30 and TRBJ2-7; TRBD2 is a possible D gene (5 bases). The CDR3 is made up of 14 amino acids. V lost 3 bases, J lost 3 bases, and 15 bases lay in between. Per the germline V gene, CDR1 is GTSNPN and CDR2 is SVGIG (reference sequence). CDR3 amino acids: CAWRRETFRYEQYF. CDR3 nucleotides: TGTGCCTGGAGAAGGGAGACTTTCCGCTACGAGCAGTACTTC.

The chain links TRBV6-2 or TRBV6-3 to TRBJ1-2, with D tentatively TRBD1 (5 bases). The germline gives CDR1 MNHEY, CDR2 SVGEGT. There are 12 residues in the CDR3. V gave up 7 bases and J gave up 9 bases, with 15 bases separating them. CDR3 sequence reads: CASKGAGVSYTF. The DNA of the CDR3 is TGTGCCAGCAAAGGCGCGGGGGTAAGCTACACCTTC.

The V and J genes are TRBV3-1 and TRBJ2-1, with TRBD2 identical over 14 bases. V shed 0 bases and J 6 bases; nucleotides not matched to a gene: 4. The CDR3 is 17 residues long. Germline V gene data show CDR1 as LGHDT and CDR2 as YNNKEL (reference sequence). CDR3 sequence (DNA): TGTGCCAGCAGCCAAGATGGACTAGCGGGGGGACTCAATGAGCAGTTCTTC. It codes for CASSQDGLAGGLNEQFF.

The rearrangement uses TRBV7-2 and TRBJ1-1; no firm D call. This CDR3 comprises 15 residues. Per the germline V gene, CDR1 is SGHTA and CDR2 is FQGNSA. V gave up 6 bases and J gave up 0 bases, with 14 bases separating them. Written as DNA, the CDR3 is TGTGCCAGCAGTCTCTGGTTCACCTTGAACACTGAAGCTTTCTTT. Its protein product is CASSLWFTLNTEAFF.

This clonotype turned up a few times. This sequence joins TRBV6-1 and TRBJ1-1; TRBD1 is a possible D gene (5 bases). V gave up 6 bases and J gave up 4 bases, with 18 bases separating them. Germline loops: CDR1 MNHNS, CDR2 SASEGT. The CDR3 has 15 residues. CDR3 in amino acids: CASRRPGTASTEAFF. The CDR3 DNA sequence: TGTGCCAGCAGAAGACCCGGGACGGCTAGCACTGAAGCTTTCTTT.

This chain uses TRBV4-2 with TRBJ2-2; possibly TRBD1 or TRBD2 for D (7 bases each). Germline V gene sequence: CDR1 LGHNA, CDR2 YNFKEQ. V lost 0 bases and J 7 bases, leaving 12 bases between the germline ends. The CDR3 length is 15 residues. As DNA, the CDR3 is TGTGCCAGCAGCCAAGAGGGGAGGGGGCGCGGGGAGCTGTTTTTT. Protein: CASSQEGRGRGELFF.

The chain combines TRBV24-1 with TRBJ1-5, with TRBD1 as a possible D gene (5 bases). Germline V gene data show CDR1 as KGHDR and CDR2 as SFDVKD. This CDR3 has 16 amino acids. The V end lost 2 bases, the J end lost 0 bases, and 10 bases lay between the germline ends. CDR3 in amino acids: CATSDSTANSNQPQHF. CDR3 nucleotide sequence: TGTGCCACCAGTGATTCGACAGCGAATAGCAATCAGCCCCAGCATTTT.

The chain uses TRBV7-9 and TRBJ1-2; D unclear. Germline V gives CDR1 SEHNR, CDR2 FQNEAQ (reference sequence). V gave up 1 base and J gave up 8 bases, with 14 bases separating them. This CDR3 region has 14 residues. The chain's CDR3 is CASSLEGPRRGYTF. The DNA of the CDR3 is TGTGCCAGCAGCTTAGAAGGGCCCCGGAGAGGCTACACCTTC.